This TCR beta chain derives from a study of technical replicates of blood from a handful of donors. The V gene end was trimmed by 0 bases and the J gene end by 6 bases; junction bases not matched to a gene: 7. This CDR3 is built from 15 residues. Germline V lookup: CDR1 MRHNA, CDR2 SNTAGT. The data were produced by immunoSEQ multiplex PCR, yet TCRdb's version contains in-frame clones alone and is incomplete. This table holds some 87,000 clones, 96% found once. Source material: T cells isolated from PBMCs. V gene TRBV6-4 combines with J gene TRBJ1-2, with TRBD1 matching 7 bases. The clonotype originates from a human donor in good health. The CDR3 DNA reads as TGTGCCAGCAGTGACTCACCTGACAGGGCAGATGGCTACACCTTC. Residues: CASSDSPDRADGYTF.